This TCR beta chain was captured by sequencing in a study of blood T cell repertoires in COVID-19. CDR1 and CDR2 from the germline V gene are KGHDR and SFDVKD. Unmatched junction bases numbered 9, after V lost 2 bases and J lost 3 bases. This CDR3 comprises 16 residues. This clone was counted a few times. Here immunoSEQ multiplex PCR was the method, and the copy in TCRdb shows in-frame clones only, minus some. The sample holds roughly 130,000 clones; approximately 80% are singletons and the top ten take more than 10%. Sequencing was performed on peripheral blood. This chain uses TRBV24-1 with TRBJ2-7; 7 positions match TRBD2. The TCR was taken from a woman aged 60 to 75 with acute or convalescent COVID-19. The CDR3 DNA is TGTGCCACCAGTGATTCCAGTAGCGGGCCCGTCTACGAGCAGTACTTC. Its protein product is CATSDSSSGPVYEQYF.